This TCR beta chain was observed in a study of blood T cell repertoires in COVID-19. Turning to the study itself: COVID-19 samples from acute and convalescent phases originated in the United States, Italy and Spain. The analysed material was cDNA or gDNA that came from T cells, B-cell-depleted T cells, or PBMCs.

Original data processing: Cell counts per sample came from amplifying reference gene primers. The repertoire was sequenced with immunoSEQ multiplex PCR; TCRdb's copy has only in-frame clones and lacks some. From that table come the V and J calls and clone size; the DNA was used to work out D and trimming. The table has about 140,000 clones, approximately 90% seen once. The sequence was obtained from a human donor in a cohort sampled during active COVID-19. The sequencing sample was made of peripheral blood.

The DNA of the CDR3 is TGTGCCAGCAGTTTCACAGGGATAGGCGTGTCTGGGGCCAACGTCCTGACTTTC. Amino acids: CASSFTGIGVSGANVLTF. The chain joins TRBV6-2 or TRBV6-3 to TRBJ2-6; weak D call: TRBD1 (6 bases). Germline V gives CDR1 MNHEY, CDR2 SVGEGT. V lost 4 bases to trimming and J lost 1 base, with 17 bases between them. The CDR3 runs 18 residues.